This passage covers 28 T cell receptor beta chains from one sample sequenced in a study of blood T cell repertoires in COVID-19. Measured with immunoSEQ multiplex PCR; TCRdb has only the in-frame clones, and not every one. The table has approximately 270,000 clones, about nine tenths seen once. The sequenced material came from peripheral blood. Receptor source: a man aged 50 to 59 with acute or convalescent COVID-19.

On this clone itself: Within the sample, other DNA sequences also encode this same CDR3. The chain combines TRBV24-1 with TRBJ2-2, with D perhaps TRBD2 (5 bases). The length of the CDR3 is 12 residues. V was shortened by 6 bases and J by 5 bases, with 6 bases between the two germline ends. In germline, CDR1 is KGHDR, CDR2 SFDVKD. The CDR3 nucleotides are TGTGCCACCAGTACGGGGACCGGGGAGCTGTTTTTT. Translated: CATSTGTGELFF.

This clone was counted a single time. This chain links TRBV7-3 with TRBJ1-2; 9 positions agree with TRBD1. The germline V gene encodes CDR1 SGHTA and CDR2 FQGTGA. The CDR3 consists of 14 residues. The ends lost 5 bases at V and 4 bases at J; junction bases unmatched: 5. The CDR3 spells CASSPGTGSYGYTF. As DNA, the CDR3 is TGTGCCAGCAGCCCAGGGACAGGGAGCTATGGCTACACCTTC. Looking up the rest from reference TRBV7-3 and TRBJ1-2 gives the full variable domain: GAGVSQTPSNKVTEKGKYVELRCDPISGHTALYWYRQSLGQGPEFLIYFQGTGAADDSGLPNDRFFAVRPEGSVSTLKIQRTERGDSAVYLCASSPGTGSYGYTFGSGTRLTVV.

The rearrangement joins TRBV30 to TRBJ1-4; D is perhaps TRBD1 (5 bases). CDR3 length equals 15 residues. V was trimmed by 1 base and J by 0 bases, leaving 9 bases between them. Germline-derived CDR1 and CDR2 are GTSNPN and SVGIG (reference sequence). In nucleotides, the CDR3 is TGTGCCTGGAGTGGACAGCAAACAACTAATGAAAAACTGTTTTTT. It codes for CAWSGQQTTNEKLFF.

In its sample, this clone was seen once. V and J are TRBV7-3 and TRBJ1-2, with D perhaps matching TRBD1 (5 bases). Trimming took 5 bases from V and 5 from J, leaving 12 bases between them. Germline lookup yields CDR1 SGHTA and CDR2 FQGTGA. The CDR3 is 13 amino acids. The CDR3 nucleotides read TGTGCCAGCAGCCCAAATCGGGGGTATGGCTACACCTTC. It yields the protein CASSPNRGYGYTF.

The rearrangement links TRBV7-9 to TRBJ2-2, with TRBD2 matching 8 bases. In germline, CDR1 is SEHNR, CDR2 FQNEAQ (reference sequence). The length of the CDR3 is 14 residues. Germline trimming cut 5 bases from V and 4 bases from J; bases unmatched to any gene: 3. This CDR3 reads CASSPGTSTGELFF. The CDR3 region has the DNA TGTGCCAGCAGCCCCGGGACTAGCACCGGGGAGCTGTTTTTT.

A single count supports this clone. The CDR3 loop is CASSPILAPDTQYF. The CDR3 DNA follows: TGTGCCAGCTCACCAATCCTAGCCCCAGATACGCAGTATTTT. The V gene is TRBV18, the J gene TRBJ2-3; perhaps TRBD2 as D (5 bases). Trimming shortened V by 2 bases and J by 4 bases, and 10 bases separated the two germline ends. CDR1 is KGHSH and CDR2 is LQKENI in the germline V gene. The CDR3 is made up of 14 amino acids.

The rearrangement joins TRBV3-1 (or the pseudogene TRBV3-2) to TRBJ1-1; 7 bases agree with TRBD1. This CDR3 spans 15 amino acids. Germline V gives CDR1 LGHDT, CDR2 YNNKEL (reference sequence). V lost 2 bases, J lost 1 base, and 4 bases stayed unmatched. The CDR3 bases are TGTGCCAGCAGCCAAAGACAGGGAACGAACACTGAAGCTTTCTTT. This codes for CASSQRQGTNTEAFF.

The chain uses TRBV14 and TRBJ1-4; the match to TRBD1 covers 12 bases. This CDR3 is built from 18 residues. J was trimmed by 3 bases and V by 0 bases; bases with no gene match: 5. Per the germline V gene, CDR1 is SGHDN and CDR2 is FVKESK. For the CDR3, the DNA is TGTGCCAGCAGCCAAGATTGGGACAGGGGGCCGGCTAATGAAAAACTGTTTTTT. Amino acids: CASSQDWDRGPANEKLFF.

V usage is TRBV18 and J usage is TRBJ1-4, with 7 bases that match TRBD1. The CDR3 spans 15 residues. The germline CDR1 and CDR2 sequences are KGHSH and LQKENI. The junction had 1 base not matched to a gene; V was cut back by 0 bases and J by 3 bases. As DNA, the CDR3 is TGTGCCAGCTCACCACCCCAGGGGGCTAATGAAAAACTGTTTTTT. This codes for CASSPPQGANEKLFF.

The chain has TRBV19 and TRBJ2-2; possibly TRBD1 for D (6 bases). The germline V gene has CDR1 LNHDA and CDR2 SQIVND (reference sequence). The V gene lost 0 bases and the J gene lost 5 bases, with 10 bases spanning the gap. This CDR3 is 15 amino acids long. CDR3 in amino acids: CASSIEQGGTGELFF. Written as DNA, the CDR3 is TGTGCCAGTAGTATAGAACAGGGTGGGACCGGGGAGCTGTTTTTT.

The V and J genes are TRBV9 and TRBJ2-3; D gene uncertain. The CDR3 runs 19 residues. V was cut by 0 bases and J by 0 bases, with 20 bases left in between. Germline CDR1 is SGDLS and CDR2 is YYNGEE. The DNA of the CDR3 is TGTGCCAGCAGCGTAGCTACAAACAGAGAGACCTTAAGCACAGATACGCAGTATTTT. Its protein is CASSVATNRETLSTDTQYF.

The chain combines TRBV7-3 with TRBJ2-2; 14 bases are a match to TRBD2. V lost 4 bases, J lost 7 bases, and 11 bases stayed unmatched. The CDR3 extends over 18 amino acids. CDR1 and CDR2 (germline): SGHTA, FQGTGA. The CDR3 sequence: CASSSPTSGGASVGELFF. The CDR3 DNA follows: TGTGCCAGCAGCTCCCCGACTAGCGGGGGGGCTTCGGTCGGGGAGCTGTTTTTT.

This chain links TRBV30 with TRBJ1-5, with D unresolved. CDR1 is GTSNPN and CDR2 is SVGIG in the germline V gene (reference sequence). CDR3 size: 12 residues. V gave up 2 bases and J gave up 2 bases, with 4 bases separating them. This CDR3 is CAWSLGNQPQHF. The DNA of the CDR3 is TGTGCCTGGAGTTTAGGCAATCAGCCCCAGCATTTT.

The chain links TRBV21-1 to TRBJ1-3; the table's D call, TRBD1, has no DNA check behind it. TRBV21-1 is designated a pseudogene. There are 17 residues in the CDR3. The CDR3 DNA is TGTGCCCCAATCGATTGGGACAGGGAGGACTCTGGAAACACCATATATTTT. Its protein product is CAPIDWDREDSGNTIYF.

The gene calls are TRBV29-1 and TRBJ1-1; 7 positions agree with TRBD1. V shed 5 bases and J 5 bases; nucleotides not matched to a gene: 8. This CDR3 contains 13 residues. Germline CDR1 and CDR2: SQVTM and ANQGSEA. CDR3 residues: CSVKTGLVTEAFF. The CDR3 region has the DNA TGCAGCGTTAAGACAGGGCTGGTAACTGAAGCTTTCTTT.

The sample holds one count of this clone. The V gene is TRBV20-1, the J gene TRBJ2-7; the match to TRBD2 covers 11 bases. This CDR3 comprises 13 residues. CDR1 DFQATT and CDR2 SNEGSKA come from the germline V gene (reference sequence). V lost 3 bases and J lost 5; bases outside the gene matches: 3. DNA of the CDR3: TGCAGTGCTAGTCTAGCGGGGGGCGACGAGCAGTACTTC. Encoded protein: CSASLAGGDEQYF.

The chain joins TRBV4-2 to TRBJ1-2, with 8 bases that match TRBD1. V shed 0 bases and J 7 bases; nucleotides not matched to a gene: 10. The CDR3 contains 16 residues. CDR1 and CDR2 from the germline V gene are LGHNA and YNFKEQ. This CDR3 reads CASSQEGPDRAFGYTF. Here the CDR3 DNA reads TGTGCCAGCAGCCAAGAGGGTCCGGACAGGGCTTTTGGCTACACCTTC.

J is TRBJ2-2 and V is TRBV7-3, with 8 bases that match TRBD2. Trimming removed 6 bases from V and 1 base from J; junction bases left unmatched: 1. CDR1 and CDR2 from the germline V gene are SGHTA and FQGTGA. The CDR3 sequence is 14 residues long. In DNA form, the CDR3 reads TGTGCCAGCAGGCTAGCGGGGAACACCGGGGAGCTGTTTTTT. This gives the protein CASRLAGNTGELFF.

This clone was counted once. The CDR3 loop reads CASSLAPGLPSYEQFF. The CDR3 DNA is TGTGCCAGCAGTTTGGCACCGGGACTACCGTCATATGAGCAGTTCTTC. V usage is TRBV27 and J usage is TRBJ2-1, with TRBD2 matching over 7 bases. This CDR3 contains 16 residues. Germline assignment: CDR1 MNHEY and CDR2 SMNVEV (reference sequence). The J segment lost 8 bases and the V segment lost 3 bases, leaving 13 bases of the junction unmatched.

This clone showed up just once. CDR3: CASSEAALHYGYTF. CDR3 sequence (DNA): TGTGCCAGCTCAGAGGCAGCCTTACACTATGGCTACACCTTC. V gene TRBV18 combines with J gene TRBJ1-2; D uncertain. The CDR3 runs 14 residues. CDR1 and CDR2 (germline): KGHSH, LQKENI. Deletions cut 5 bases from V and 3 bases from J, with 13 bases between. The full variable domain, in which reference TRBV18 and TRBJ1-2 provide the parts outside the CDR3, is NAGVMQNPRHLVRRRGQEARLRCSPMKGHSHVYWYRQLPEEGLKFMVYLQKENIIDESGMPKERFSAEFPKEGPSILRIQQVVRGDSAAYFCASSEAALHYGYTFGSGTRLTVV.

With respect to this clone: A read error may account for a junction end that differs from germline. The rearrangement joins TRBV19 to TRBJ1-2; unclear D gene. Germline V gene sequence: CDR1 LNHDA, CDR2 SQIVND (reference sequence). The CDR3 has 12 residues. The CDR3 loop reads CASSAGIYGYTF. DNA for the CDR3: TGTGCCAGTAGTGCCGGTATATATGGTTACACCTTC.

This clone was detected many times. The chain recombines TRBV7-9 with TRBJ1-2, with D possibly matching TRBD1 (6 bases). There are 16 residues in the CDR3. V was cut by 5 bases and J by 2 bases, with 18 bases left in between. The germline V gene has CDR1 SEHNR and CDR2 FQNEAQ (reference sequence). For the CDR3, the DNA is TGTGCCAGCAGCCATACCGGGGGGCGCGGGAACTATGGCTACACCTTC. Protein sequence: CASSHTGGRGNYGYTF.

This chain links TRBV5-4 with TRBJ2-3, with a possible D match to TRBD2 (6 bases). V gave up 4 bases and J gave up 0 bases, with 12 bases separating them. The CDR3 is made up of 15 amino acids. Germline V gene data show CDR1 as SGHNT and CDR2 as YYREEE (reference sequence). CDR3 region: CASSLSAGSTDTQYF. The CDR3 region has the DNA TGTGCCAGCAGCCTCAGTGCGGGGAGCACAGATACGCAGTATTTT.

The CDR3 spells CASSQRVTYSNQPQHF. The CDR3 coding sequence is TGTGCCAGCAGTCAGAGGGTGACGTATAGCAATCAGCCCCAGCATTTT. The chain links TRBV27 to TRBJ1-5, with D unclear. Germline values: CDR1 MNHEY, CDR2 SMNVEV (reference sequence). This CDR3 region has 16 residues. Trimming took off 5 bases at V and 0 bases at J, with 14 bases between the two ends.

The chain carries TRBV12-3 or TRBV12-4 and TRBJ2-7; D gene unclear. CDR3 size: 12 residues. V lost 6 bases to trimming and J lost 3 bases, with 9 bases between them. The CDR3 here is CASSQVSYEQYF. The CDR3 DNA reads as TGTGCCAGCAGCCAGGTTAGCTACGAGCAGTACTTC.

The chain has TRBV7-9 and TRBJ1-4; 8 bases are a match to TRBD1. The ends lost 5 bases at V and 5 bases at J; junction bases unmatched: 4. Germline V gene sequence: CDR1 SEHNR, CDR2 FQNEAQ (reference sequence). The CDR3 is 14 amino acids. The CDR3 bases are TGTGCCAGCAGCCCCCGACAGGGGAATGAAAAACTGTTTTTT. Translation gives CASSPRQGNEKLFF.

The chain couples TRBV7-8 to TRBJ2-1; 11 positions match TRBD2. The V gene's germline CDR1 is SGHVS and CDR2 FQNEAQ. Trimming at V came to 5 bases and at J to 4 bases, leaving 22 bases not matched to a gene. The CDR3 runs to 21 residues. The chain's CDR3 is CASSVLLAGGHLDQLYNEQFF. DNA of the CDR3: TGTGCCAGCAGCGTACTCCTAGCGGGGGGTCACCTCGATCAATTATACAATGAGCAGTTCTTC.

V usage is TRBV6-5 and J usage is TRBJ1-2, with unresolved D. The CDR3 extends over 14 amino acids. Looked up from germline, CDR1 is MNHEY and CDR2 is SVGAGI. Trimming shortened V by 2 bases and J by 0 bases, and 7 bases separated the two germline ends. This chain's CDR3 is CASSYRESNYGYTF. CDR3 bases: TGTGCCAGCAGTTACCGGGAATCTAACTATGGCTACACCTTC.